This TCR beta chain was profiled in a study of early T cells in non-severe SARS-CoV-2 infection. Study background: Chains from this unsorted whole-blood bulk RNA could not be paired. Study results and limitations: Anti-spike CD8 specificities were favored by VDJdb matching, whose results missed private and CD4 specificities.

J gave up 8 bases and V 5 bases, and 13 bases lay outside the gene matches. Germline CDR1 reads SGHTA; CDR2 reads FQGTGA. The CDR3 loop spans 16 amino acids. Individual cDNA molecules received unique molecular identifiers. TCRdb ran MiXCR on the 5' RACE reads and lists one entry per CDR3 protein. The sample consists of about 22,000 distinct CDR3 sequences, more than 4% of them appearing once. This clonotype appeared many times. Antigen unknown. The sequence was obtained from an adult who was a healthcare worker with PCR-confirmed SARS-CoV-2 infection or an uninfected control (not recorded which). The sequencing input was whole blood. V usage is TRBV7-3 and J usage is TRBJ2-1, with 9 bases aligning to TRBD1. The CDR3 region has the DNA TGTGCCAGCAGCACGCCCATCGGGACAGGGTCATATGAGCAGTTCTTC. It is translated as CASSTPIGTGSYEQFF.